This paragraph reports one T cell receptor beta chain. Its antigen remains unidentified. This sample is drawn from a study of long-term antiretroviral therapy in people with HIV. Overall study results and limits: Repertoire dominance by clones expanded before ART was seen at all time points. The study collected blood between about 2004 and 2017, possibly under older ART regimens. Patients on ART gained diversity, which nonetheless stayed below transplant donor controls. In HIV, the repertoires covered a tighter span of CDR3 lengths than in controls.

The libraries were made with immunoSEQ v3.0 at survey level. Generated by immunoSEQ multiplex PCR, the TCRdb table keeps only in-frame clones and is missing some. The sample consists of 15,000 to 20,000 clones, 80% to 85% of them appearing once. Germline V gives CDR1 MNHNS, CDR2 SASEGT. This CDR3 has 12 residues. V lost 7 bases to trimming and J lost 6 bases, with 10 bases between them. The TCR comes from a man between 50 and 59 years old with HIV. The sample was unsorted PBMCs, taken 0.3 years before starting antiretroviral therapy. V gene TRBV6-1 combines with J gene TRBJ1-5, with D unclear. In DNA form, the CDR3 reads TGTGCCAGCACCGCTGGGCGTCAGCCCCAGCATTTT. Residues: CASTAGRQPQHF.